Included here is one TCR beta chain sequence, with context. What it binds is unknown. The sequenced fragment ends 3 residues before the CDR3 boundary, so the rest is inferred from the germline J gene. CDR1 and CDR2 (germline): GTSNPN, SVGIG (reference sequence). Between the trimmed V and J ends, which lost 5 bases and 0 bases, there was a span of 10 bases. The CDR3 consists of 14 residues. The data were produced by immunoSEQ multiplex PCR, yet TCRdb's version contains in-frame clones alone and is incomplete. The repertoire consists of roughly 25,000 clones, none detected only once. This specimen belongs to a study of T cell clonality in common variable immunodeficiency. Broader study findings: Compared with controls, CVID subjects had fewer shared TCRbeta clones. Fewer deletions and N-nucleotide insertions were reportedly seen in common variable immunodeficiency TCR beta sequences.

CVID meant reduced serum IgG, IgA and/or IgM plus specific antibody deficiency. The source material was peripheral blood mononuclear cells. The sequence derives from a human donor with common variable immunodeficiency. V and J are TRBV30 and TRBJ1-4; unclear D gene. The CDR3 protein is CAWSPRATNEKLFF. The part of the CDR3 DNA that was read is TGTGCCTGGTCCCCTCGGGCAACTAATGAAAAA.